This T cell receptor beta chain is from a study of identical twins. With V trimmed by 0 bases and J by 6 bases, 7 bases remained unmatched. CDR3 size: 16 residues. Germline lookup yields CDR1 MNHNS and CDR2 SASEGT. TCRdb reanalysed the 5' RACE reads using MiXCR and keeps one entry per CDR3 protein. The sample has about 520,000 distinct CDR3 sequences; about 20% are singletons. This clonotype was recorded at least ten times. The same data also contributed to another study, on T cells expressing NK-cell markers.

Sequencing was carried out using CD4+ T cells sorted from blood. V is TRBV6-1 and J is TRBJ2-4; 8 nucleotides line up with TRBD2. The source of this sequence is a woman between 18 and 29 years old in good health. CDR3 in amino acids: CASSEAFGGRTNIQYF. As DNA, the CDR3 is TGTGCCAGCAGTGAAGCTTTCGGCGGGAGGACAAACATTCAGTACTTC.